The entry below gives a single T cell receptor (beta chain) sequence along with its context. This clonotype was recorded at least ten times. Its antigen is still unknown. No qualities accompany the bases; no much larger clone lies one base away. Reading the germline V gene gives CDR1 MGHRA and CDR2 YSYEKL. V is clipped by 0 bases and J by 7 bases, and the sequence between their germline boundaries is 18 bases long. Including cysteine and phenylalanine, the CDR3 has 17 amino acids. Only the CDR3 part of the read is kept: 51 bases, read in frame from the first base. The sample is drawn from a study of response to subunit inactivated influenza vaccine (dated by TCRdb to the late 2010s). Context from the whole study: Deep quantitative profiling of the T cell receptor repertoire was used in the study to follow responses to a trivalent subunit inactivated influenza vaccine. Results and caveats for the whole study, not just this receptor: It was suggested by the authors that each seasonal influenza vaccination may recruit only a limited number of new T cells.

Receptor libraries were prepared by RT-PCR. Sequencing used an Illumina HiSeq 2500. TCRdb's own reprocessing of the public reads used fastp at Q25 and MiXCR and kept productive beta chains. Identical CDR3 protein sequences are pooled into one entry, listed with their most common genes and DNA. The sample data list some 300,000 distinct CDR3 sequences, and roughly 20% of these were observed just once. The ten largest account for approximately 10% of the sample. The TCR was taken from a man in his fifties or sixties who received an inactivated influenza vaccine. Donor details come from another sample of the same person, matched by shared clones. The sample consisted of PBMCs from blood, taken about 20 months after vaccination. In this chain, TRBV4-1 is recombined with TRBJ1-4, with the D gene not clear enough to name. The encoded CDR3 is CASSQDMRVGGGEKLFF. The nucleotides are TGCGCCAGCAGCCAAGATATGCGTGTGGGAGGTGGTGAAAAACTGTTTTTT.